A selection of T cell receptor beta chains follows, all from one sample in a study of blood T cell repertoires in COVID-19. Only in-frame clones appear in the TCRdb table, and some are missing; sequencing was by immunoSEQ multiplex PCR. The table shows about 140,000 clones, with 84% occurring only once. What was sequenced was peripheral blood. The receptor source for this set is a man in his sixties with active or convalescent COVID-19. The CDR3 runs from the conserved cysteine through the conserved F or W. The D gene is left open where the match is weak. Clone size is shown for a subset of rows, as once, few, many or a class of expanded clone.

>TRBJ2-1|TRBD2|.|TRBV9
TGTGCCAGCAGCGCGAGACTAGCCCAGAGCTCCTACAATGAGCAGTTCTTC
CASSARLAQSSYNEQFF
>TRBJ1-4|TRBD1|.|TRBV4-3
TGCGCCAGCAGCCAAGATCCTGGACAGGGACATGAAAAACTGTTTTTT
CASSQDPGQGHEKLFF
>TRBJ1-6|TRBD1|.|TRBV5-1
TGCGCCAGCAGATTACGGACAGGGGCTACAAATTCACCCCTCCACTTT
CASRLRTGATNSPLHF
>TRBJ1-1|.|.|TRBV29-1
TGCAGCGTCTCCGGGGGGCGAGTCACTGAAGCTTTCTTT
CSVSGGRVTEAFF
>TRBJ1-2|TRBD1|.|TRBV5-4
TGTGCCAGCAGATCCGGGACAGGGTTCTATGGCTACACCTTC
CASRSGTGFYGYTF
>TRBJ1-1|.|.|TRBV18
TGTGCCAGCACCCCAAATCAGGGTGCTGACACTGAAGCTTTCTTT
CASTPNQGADTEAFF
>TRBJ1-5|TRBD1|.|TRBV5-8
TGTGCCAGCAGCTTTCGGGACAGTCCCAATCAGCCCCAGCATTTT
CASSFRDSPNQPQHF
>TRBJ1-1|.|.|TRBV11-2
TGTGCCAGCAGCCTAGGGGGGGGGAACACTGAAGCTTTCTTT
CASSLGGGNTEAFF
>TRBJ2-5|.|.|TRBV19
TGTGCCAGTAGTGACTCCCCCGGGACTTTACAAGAGACCCAGTACTTC
CASSDSPGTLQETQYF
>TRBJ1-3|.|once|TRBV7-9
TGTGCCAGCAGGCAAACAGGAATCTCTGGAAACACCATATATTTT
CASRQTGISGNTIYF
>TRBJ2-7|TRBD1|once|TRBV20-1
TGCAGTGCTAGTACTCTCAGGGGGCAAACCTACGAGCAGTACTTC
CSASTLRGQTYEQYF
>TRBJ1-1|TRBD1|.|TRBV4-1
TGCGCCAGTGGGACAGGGGGACAAACTGAAGCTTTCTTT
CASGTGGQTEAFF
>TRBJ2-1|TRBD1|once|TRBV6-2/TRBV6-3
TGTGCCAGCAGTTACTCGCTAGGACAGGGGCGTTACAATGAGCAGTTCTTC
CASSYSLGQGRYNEQFF
>TRBJ1-2|TRBD1|.|TRBV25-1
TGTGCCAGCAGTGGGGGACAGGGTAATGGCTACACCTTC
CASSGGQGNGYTF
>TRBJ1-5|.|once|TRBV6-4
TGTGCCAGCAGTGACTCTAGGGGCAGGATTCGCAATCAGCCCCAGCATTTT
CASSDSRGRIRNQPQHF
>TRBJ2-2|.|.|TRBV7-9
TGTGCCAGCAGCCCCGTGGCCCTGAACACCGGGGAGCTGTTTTTT
CASSPVALNTGELFF
>TRBJ1-5|.|.|TRBV30
TGTGCCTGGAGTGTGGGGCAGGTGGGCAGTCCCCTTCAGCCCCAGCATTTT
CAWSVGQVGSPLQPQHF
>TRBJ1-1|.|.|TRBV18
TGTGCCAGCTCACCAGGGGCCGGGAACACTGAAGCTTTCTTT
CASSPGAGNTEAFF
>TRBJ2-3|TRBD2|.|TRBV10-2
TGCGCCAGCAGGACTAGCGGGAGGGTTGGCACAGATACGCAGTATTTT
CASRTSGRVGTDTQYF
>TRBJ1-1|.|.|TRBV11-3
TGTGCCAGCAACTTCGGTGCGAACACTGAAGCTTTCTTT
CASNFGANTEAFF
>TRBJ1-6|.|.|TRBV4-3
TGCGCCAGCAGCCAAGAGGGCCGTTATTCACCCCTCCACTTT
CASSQEGRYSPLHF
>TRBJ2-2|TRBD2|.|TRBV27
TGTGCCAGCAGTTTAATAAGCGGGAGAGGCACCGGGGAGCTGTTTTTT
CASSLISGRGTGELFF
>TRBJ2-1|TRBD2|.|TRBV7-2
TGTGCCAGCAGCTCCGGCCCCGGGACTAGGGTGAATGAGCAGTTCTTC
CASSSGPGTRVNEQFF
>TRBJ2-5|.|once|TRBV5-6
TGTGCCAGCAGCTGGGGCTTCGGACCCCTAGAACAGACCCAGTACTTC
CASSWGFGPLEQTQYF
>TRBJ2-2|.|.|TRBV7-2
TGTGCCAGCAGCTTAGGGAGGGGCGCCGGCACCGGGGAGCTGTTTTTT
CASSLGRGAGTGELFF
>TRBJ1-4|.|.|TRBV6-6
TGTGCCAGCAGTTACCGGGAAGAAAAACTGTTTTTT
CASSYREEKLFF
>TRBJ1-1|.|.|TRBV9
TGTGCCAGCAGCGTAGAACCAGGGGCGAACACTGAAGCTTTCTTT
CASSVEPGANTEAFF
>TRBJ2-1|.|.|TRBV11-3
TGTGCCAGCAGCTTAGGGTCTAGCTTTGGTCTCTTGGAAAGTGAGCAGTTCTTC
CASSLGSSFGLLESEQFF
>TRBJ1-2|TRBD1|.|TRBV7-2
TGTGCCAGCAGCGCTAACCTACAGGGGGGGTCTTATGGCTACACCTTC
CASSANLQGGSYGYTF
>TRBJ2-7|TRBD1|.|TRBV19
TGTGCCAGTAAAGGACAGGGGGCGATCGAGCAGTACTTC
CASKGQGAIEQYF
>TRBJ1-1|.|.|TRBV19
TGTGCCAGTAGCCCCTCAGGGAGGCAGAACACTGAAGCTTTCTTT
CASSPSGRQNTEAFF
>TRBJ2-7|TRBD2|few|TRBV7-2
TGTGCCAGCAGCACTAGGGGTAGCGGGGGGGTCTACGAGCAGTACTTC
CASSTRGSGGVYEQYF
>TRBJ1-1|.|.|TRBV23-1
TGCGCCAGCAGTCAATTAGGCAGCCCCTTCGGGGCTTTCTTT
CASSQLGSPFGAFF
>TRBJ2-7|.|.|TRBV3-1/TRBV3-2
TGTGCCAGCAGCCAAGACCCCCGCGAGCAGTACTTC
CASSQDPREQYF
>TRBJ2-5|.|.|TRBV14
TGTGCCAGCAGCCAACAGCGAGTCAACCAAGAGACCCAGTACTTC
CASSQQRVNQETQYF
>TRBJ1-2|.|.|TRBV24-1
TGTGCCACCAGTGTGAACTCTGCAGGGATGGGCGGCTACACCTTC
CATSVNSAGMGGYTF
>TRBJ2-1|TRBD2|.|TRBV11-2
TGTGCCAGCAGGCTAGCGGGAGGACCCTACAATGAGCAGTTCTTC
CASRLAGGPYNEQFF
>TRBJ1-2|TRBD1|.|TRBV7-9
TGTGCCAGCAGACTAACCAGGGACAGAAATAACTATGGCTACACCTTC
CASRLTRDRNNYGYTF
>TRBJ2-1|TRBD2|.|TRBV9
TGTGCCAGCAGCGTAGGCGGGGGGGCCATAGATGAGCAGTTCTTC
CASSVGGGAIDEQFF
>TRBJ1-6|.|.|TRBV4-3
TGCGCCAGCAGCCAAGATCGAAGGGACACTAACCCTTATTCACCCCTCCACTTT
CASSQDRRDTNPYSPLHF
>TRBJ2-5|TRBD2|.|TRBV7-2
TGTGCCAGCAGCTTCACTAGCGGGAGGCAAGAGACCCAGTACTTC
CASSFTSGRQETQYF
>TRBJ2-5|TRBD2|.|TRBV7-2
TGTGCCAGCAGCTTACGCCCTAGCGGGAGTGGAGAGACCCAGTACTTC
CASSLRPSGSGETQYF
>TRBJ2-2|.|.|TRBV5-1
TGCGCCAGCAGCTTGAGTACTAGAGACACCGGGGAGCTGTTTTTT
CASSLSTRDTGELFF
>TRBJ1-2|.|.|TRBV4-3
TGCGCCAGCAGCCAAGGTGTGGGCAACTATGGCTACACCTTC
CASSQGVGNYGYTF
>TRBJ1-5|TRBD1|.|TRBV6-5
TGTGCCAGCAGAGACGCAGGGGGAAGCAATCAGCCCCAGCATTTT
CASRDAGGSNQPQHF
>TRBJ1-2|.|.|TRBV6-5
TGTGCCAGCAGTTACTCTACAGGGTACGTTGGCTACACCTTC
CASSYSTGYVGYTF